Sequencing of this TCR beta chain was carried out in a study of cytomegalovirus exposure and HLA in healthy donors. Points from the study as a whole: Later work found most CMV-associated TCR beta chains apparently HLA-restricted. For presence/absence analyses, sequencing depth was assumed to be roughly uniform across donors.

J was trimmed by 8 bases and V by 1 base; bases with no gene match: 8. The CDR3 loop spans 17 amino acids. The germline V gene has CDR1 PRHDT and CDR2 FYEKMQ (reference sequence). Details on this clone: Its antigen remains unknown.

The PCR ran on 60 Vbeta and 13 Jbeta primers. Authors' data handling: There were 80 million or so unique TCR beta chains by a later count, and some 10 million of them were shared. Produced via immunoSEQ multiplex PCR; TCRdb's table is partial and in-frame only. The V and J calls and clone size are taken from that table; D and trimming were inferred from the DNA. The sample lists some 150,000 clones, more than 60% seen once, with around 1.5% in the top ten. This chain joins TRBV13 and TRBJ2-2, with 12 bases aligning to TRBD1. The specimen sequenced was PBMCs. The sequence was collected from a female donor in good health and CMV-seronegative. The DNA of the CDR3 is TGTGCCAGCAGCTTAGATCGTGGGACAGGGGGCTCTGGGGAGCTGTTTTTT. This sequence encodes CASSLDRGTGGSGELFF.